This T cell receptor (beta chain) was recorded in a study of T cells in Graves' hyperthyroidism and ophthalmopathy. Study conclusions and caveats: Ophthalmopathy was separated from stable hyperthyroidism by a 13 V-J model. Within blood appeared most thyroid clonotypes that had expanded above 0.001.

Amplified TCR beta CDR3 regions derived from RNA transcripts. RT-PCR in the first round (using the HTBI primer set) targeted the TCR CDR3. TCRdb ran MiXCR on the multiplex PCR reads and lists one entry per CDR3 protein. The sample lists approximately 610,000 distinct CDR3 sequences, around 15% seen once, with around 4% in the top ten. Lactation, pregnancy, other autoimmune disease or uncontrolled infection excluded patients. Of note for this clonotype: Its antigen is not identified.

This clonotype originated in a woman aged 40 to 50 with Graves' ophthalmopathy. Sequenced input: blood.

The CDR3 region has the DNA TGTGCCAGCAGTGTGGACAGGGAGTATTACGAGCAGTACTTC. Amino acid sequence: CASSVDREYYEQYF. The chain is built from TRBV2 and TRBJ2-7; TRBD1 agrees at 8 bases. The CDR3 loop spans 14 amino acids. Trimming removed 4 bases from V and 4 bases from J; junction bases left unmatched: 6. The germline V gene has CDR1 SNHLY and CDR2 FYNNEI.